The 25 T cell receptor beta chains reported below all come from one sample, sequenced in a study of cytomegalovirus exposure and HLA in healthy donors. The PCR made use of 60 Vbeta and 13 Jbeta primers. Profiling relied on immunoSEQ multiplex PCR, and the TCRdb table lists in-frame clones only, not all of them. Here the sample spans under 70,000 clones, about 70% being singletons. Sequencing input: PBMCs. Receptors were obtained from a woman aged 25 to 45 in good health and CMV-seronegative.

The rearrangement uses TRBV4-1 and TRBJ1-4, with D possibly matching TRBD1 (5 bases). This CDR3 comprises 17 residues. V was clipped by 1 base and J by 10 bases, with 22 bases between them. Germline CDR1 MGHRA, CDR2 YSYEKL. CDR3 sequence reads: CASSQAPQSWGGGKLFF. The CDR3 DNA reads as TGCGCCAGCAGCCAAGCACCCCAATCATGGGGGGGAGGAAAACTGTTTTTT.

The CDR3: CASSLGPGNTEAFF. CDR3 nucleotides: TGTGCCAGCAGCTTAGGGCCAGGAAACACTGAAGCTTTCTTT. The chain combines TRBV7-2 with TRBJ1-1, with D hard to call. V lost 1 base, J lost 2 bases, and 8 bases lay in between. There are 14 residues in the CDR3. Looked up from germline, CDR1 is SGHTA and CDR2 is FQGNSA.

In nucleotides, the CDR3 is TGTGCCAGCAGCGCCCACCCGAATAGGGGGGGGGCCCGTGAGCAGTTCTTC. Its translation: CASSAHPNRGGAREQFF. The rearrangement uses TRBV9 and TRBJ2-1; D may be TRBD2 (7 bases). Germline V lookup: CDR1 SGDLS, CDR2 YYNGEE. The length of the CDR3 is 17 residues. The V gene lost 3 bases and the J gene lost 9 bases, with 25 bases spanning the gap.

V is TRBV6-5 and J is TRBJ2-2, with 9 bases aligning to TRBD1. The V gene's germline CDR1 is MNHEY and CDR2 SVGAGI. V gave up 6 bases and J gave up 6 bases; unmatched junction bases: 8. This CDR3 is 15 amino acids long. The CDR3 reads CASRGSTGGAGELFF. The CDR3 nucleotides read TGTGCCAGCAGGGGGTCGACAGGGGGGGCCGGGGAGCTGTTTTTT.

The chain couples TRBV6-5 to TRBJ2-2; D gene ambiguous. CDR3 length equals 11 residues. Germline V CDR1 and CDR2: MNHEY, SVGAGI. Trimming stripped 2 bases from V and 7 bases from J, with 2 bases between. DNA for the CDR3: TGTGCCAGCAGTTACCACGGGGAGCTGTTTTTT. Translated: CASSYHGELFF.

The CDR3, as DNA: TGCGCCAGCAGCCGTTCCGGGACAGTCAATCAGCCCCAGCATTTT. Translating gives CASSRSGTVNQPQHF. The V and J genes are TRBV4-1 and TRBJ1-5; 7 nucleotides line up with TRBD1. Per germline, CDR1 MGHRA and CDR2 YSYEKL. Trimming took 4 bases from V and 3 from J; bases not matched to a gene: 6. CDR3 size: 15 residues.

The V gene is TRBV11-3, the J gene TRBJ2-5; TRBD1 might be the D (5 bases). Germline CDR1 reads SGHNT; CDR2 reads YENEEA. The CDR3 consists of 14 residues. V lost 3 bases, J lost 2 bases, and 10 bases lay in between. The CDR3 spells CASSLGLAQETQYF. CDR3 DNA sequence: TGTGCCAGCAGCTTGGGGCTCGCACAAGAGACCCAGTACTTC.

The genes are TRBV7-9 and TRBJ2-1, with a possible D match to TRBD2 (6 bases). Germline CDR1 reads SEHNR; CDR2 reads FQNEAQ (reference sequence). The CDR3 runs 14 residues. V was clipped by 4 bases and J by 5 bases, with 12 bases between them. The CDR3: CASSSIGTHNEQFF. CDR3 nucleotides: TGTGCCAGCAGCTCAATCGGGACTCACAATGAGCAGTTCTTC. The entire variable domain, with the rest obtained from reference TRBV7-9 and TRBJ2-1, is as follows: DTGVSQNPRHKITKRGQNVTFRCDPISEHNRLYWYRQTLGQGPEFLTYFQNEAQLEKSRLLSDRFSAERPKGSFSTLEIQRTEQGDSAMYLCASSSIGTHNEQFFGPGTRLTVL.

This clone was picked up one time. V is TRBV11-3 and J is TRBJ2-1; a weak D match, TRBD2 (6 bases). Deletions cut 1 base from V and 4 bases from J, with 11 bases between. This CDR3 has 15 residues. Germline-derived CDR1 and CDR2 are SGHNT and YENEEA. DNA for the CDR3: TGTGCCAGCAGCTTAGTGGGCGGGGAATACAATGAGCAGTTCTTC. This gives the protein CASSLVGGEYNEQFF.

This chain links TRBV11-3 with TRBJ1-4; D call uncertain. This CDR3 region has 16 residues. Germline CDR1 SGHNT, CDR2 YENEEA. V was clipped by 4 bases and J by 0 bases, with 12 bases between them. The CDR3 sequence: CASSSSTAATNEKLFF. CDR3 bases: TGTGCCAGCAGCTCGTCCACAGCCGCAACTAATGAAAAACTGTTTTTT.

This clone has just a few counts. This chain links TRBV6-9 with TRBJ1-5, with a tentative D call TRBD1 (6 bases). The CDR3 extends over 13 amino acids. Trimming removed 7 bases at V and 2 bases at J, with 9 bases between. The V gene's germline CDR1 is MNHGY and CDR2 SVAAGI. In nucleotides, the CDR3 is TGTGCCAGCACGGGACACGGCAATCAGCCCCAGCATTTT. Its translation is CASTGHGNQPQHF.

The genes are TRBV6-6 and TRBJ2-7; D remains unclear. The CDR3 runs 12 residues. In germline, CDR1 is MNHNY, CDR2 SVGAGI (reference sequence). V lost 6 bases to trimming and J lost 2 bases, with 8 bases between them. The CDR3 DNA reads as TGTGCCAGCAGCCGAGATACCTACGAGCAGTACTTC. Its protein product is CASSRDTYEQYF.

This chain connects TRBV30 to TRBJ1-6; D possibly corresponds to TRBD1 (6 bases). The CDR3 spans 13 residues. The V end was cut by 4 bases, the J end by 8 bases, with 12 bases between. Germline V lookup: CDR1 GTSNPN, CDR2 SVGIG (reference sequence). CDR3 region: CAWTGWGHSPLHF. The CDR3 DNA reads TGTGCCTGGACCGGATGGGGGCATTCACCCCTCCACTTT.

A few counts support this clone. The V call is TRBV7-8, the J call TRBJ2-7; D gene ambiguous. The V end was cut by 5 bases, the J end by 7 bases, with 15 bases between. The CDR3 is 13 residues long. From germline, CDR1 is SGHVS and CDR2 FQNEAQ. The CDR3 bases are TGTGCCAGCAGCCCCGACTCCCCTAGAGAGCAGTACTTC. Translating gives CASSPDSPREQYF. The whole variable domain, remainder taken from reference TRBV7-8 and TRBJ2-7, is GAGVSQSPRYKVAKRGQDVALRCDPISGHVSLFWYQQALGQGPEFLTYFQNEAQLDKSGLPSDRFFAERPEGSVSTLKIQRTQQEDSAVYLCASSPDSPREQYFGPGTRLTVT.

The chain uses TRBV2 and TRBJ1-5; 9 bases agree with TRBD1. CDR1 is SNHLY, CDR2 FYNNEI, per germline. The CDR3 covers 14 residues. V trimming: 6 bases; J trimming: 4 bases; junction bases outside the gene matches: 4. CDR3 sequence (DNA): TGTGCCAGCAGCGGACAGGGGACAAATCAGCCCCAGCATTTT. Protein product: CASSGQGTNQPQHF.

This clone was counted a few times. The chain couples TRBV28 to TRBJ1-4, with 9 positions matching TRBD1. V trimming: 3 bases; J trimming: 7 bases; junction bases outside the gene matches: 6. The CDR3 contains 15 residues. The V gene's germline CDR1 is MDHEN and CDR2 SYDVKM. CDR3 in amino acids: CASSLPGQGAEKLFF. The CDR3 DNA reads TGTGCCAGCAGTTTGCCGGGACAGGGTGCTGAAAAACTGTTTTTT.

This sequence joins TRBV13 and TRBJ2-5, with D tentatively TRBD2 (5 bases). Germline-derived CDR1 and CDR2 are PRHDT and FYEKMQ (reference sequence). Between the trimmed V and J ends, which lost 0 bases and 3 bases, there was a span of 8 bases. The CDR3 is 14 amino acids. As DNA, the CDR3 is TGTGCCAGCAGCTTAGGCAACGGGAAAGAGACCCAGTACTTC. It yields the protein CASSLGNGKETQYF.

The CDR3 is CRPDISSPLHF. CDR3 DNA sequence: TGCAGACCGGACATTTCTTCACCCCTCCACTTT. V is TRBV20-1 and J is TRBJ1-6; TRBD1 is a possible D gene (5 bases). The germline gives CDR1 DFQATT, CDR2 SNEGSKA (reference sequence). CDR3 length equals 11 residues.

The chain employs TRBV7-2 and TRBJ2-5; a weak D match, TRBD1 (5 bases). V lost 5 bases and J 5 bases, leaving 18 bases between the germline ends. This CDR3 contains 15 residues. The germline V gene has CDR1 SGHTA and CDR2 FQGNSA. The CDR3 is CASSPQRGRGETQYF. CDR3 in DNA: TGTGCCAGCAGCCCCCAACGAGGAAGGGGCGAGACCCAGTACTTC.

The V and J genes are TRBV6-1 and TRBJ1-1, with TRBD1 as a possible D gene (5 bases). This CDR3 contains 14 residues. V dropped 7 bases and J dropped 5 bases, with 17 bases sitting between them. Germline V gene lookup returns CDR1 MNHNS and CDR2 SASEGT. CDR3 in amino acids: CASILGLLGTEAFF. DNA of the CDR3: TGTGCCAGCATATTGGGGCTCTTGGGAACTGAAGCTTTCTTT.

CDR3 residues: CASSLWGRGQETQYF. CDR3 bases: TGTGCCAGCAGCTTATGGGGCAGGGGACAAGAGACCCAGTACTTC. The chain has TRBV7-2 and TRBJ2-5; D is possibly TRBD1 (6 bases). The CDR3 runs to 15 residues. Germline V gene sequence: CDR1 SGHTA, CDR2 FQGNSA. V was trimmed by 2 bases and J by 2 bases, leaving 12 bases between them. The variable domain in full, with the rest retrieved from reference TRBV7-2 and TRBJ2-5, is GAGVSQSPSNKVTEKGKDVELRCDPISGHTALYWYRQSLGQGLEFLIYFQGNSAPDKSGLPSDRFSAERTGGSVSTLTIQRTQQEDSAVYLCASSLWGRGQETQYFGPGTRLLVL.

This clone was counted many times. The rearrangement links TRBV14 to TRBJ2-5, with 9 bases matching TRBD2. Germline V gene sequence: CDR1 SGHDN, CDR2 FVKESK. Losses at the gene ends were 1 base for V and 10 bases for J; bases not matched to a gene: 7. The CDR3 spans 14 residues. Here the CDR3 DNA reads TGTGCCAGCAGCCAAGCTGCGGGGGGGCGTATCCAGTACTTC. As protein: CASSQAAGGRIQYF.

This clone was seen once. The chain employs TRBV19 and TRBJ1-4, with TRBD1 identical over 11 bases. J lost 7 bases, V lost 5 bases, and 9 bases had no gene match. Per the germline V gene, CDR1 is LNHDA and CDR2 is SQIVND (reference sequence). CDR3 length: 16 residues. CDR3 loop: CASSPDRDRGSEKLFF. The CDR3 coding sequence is TGTGCCAGTAGTCCCGACCGGGACAGGGGGAGTGAAAAACTGTTTTTT. The complete variable domain, with remaining parts taken from reference TRBV19 and TRBJ1-4, reads DGGITQSPKYLFRKEGQNVTLSCEQNLNHDAMYWYRQDPGQGLRLIYYSQIVNDFQKGDIAEGYSVSREKKESFPLTVTSAQKNPTAFYLCASSPDRDRGSEKLFFGSGTQLSVL.

This clone was seen a few times. CDR3 residues: CASSLAGRSTDTQYF. The CDR3 DNA reads TGTGCCAGCAGCTTAGCAGGGAGGAGCACAGATACGCAGTATTTT. V and J are TRBV7-6 and TRBJ2-3; D might be TRBD2 (6 bases). Trimming pared 0 bases from V and 0 bases from J, leaving 7 bases between. Germline V gene sequence: CDR1 SGHVS, CDR2 FNYEAQ. The CDR3 has 15 amino acids.

V is TRBV19 and J is TRBJ1-5; no definite D call. This CDR3 has 12 residues. Germline CDR1 LNHDA, CDR2 SQIVND (reference sequence). Trimming took off 5 bases at V and 3 bases at J, with 5 bases between the two ends. The CDR3 DNA sequence: TGTGCCAGTAGTCCCATCAATCAGCCCCAGCATTTT. This codes for CASSPINQPQHF.